This entry lists 21 T cell receptor beta chains sequenced from one sample in a study of cytomegalovirus exposure and HLA in healthy donors. Sequencing was performed with immunoSEQ multiplex PCR; in TCRdb, only in-frame clones are kept and a portion is missing. The data contain 100,000 to 150,000 clones, 89% of them singletons. Sample: PBMCs. These receptors all come from a woman aged 18-29 years in good health and CMV-seronegative.

The J gene is TRBJ1-3, the V gene TRBV6-6, with D perhaps matching TRBD1 (6 bases). The CDR3 length is 14 residues. Trimming removed 5 bases from V and 6 bases from J, with 14 bases in between. Looked up from germline, CDR1 is MNHNY and CDR2 is SVGAGI (reference sequence). The CDR3 is CASSEGDKANTIYF. The CDR3 bases are TGTGCCAGCAGTGAGGGGGACAAGGCAAACACCATATATTTT.

This chain connects TRBV10-3 to TRBJ1-1; D is undetermined. There are 12 residues in the CDR3. V dropped 4 bases and J dropped 3 bases, with 6 bases sitting between them. Germline CDR1 reads ENHRY; CDR2 reads SYGVKD. CDR3 sequence: CAISGRDTEAFF. DNA for the CDR3: TGTGCCATCAGTGGGCGGGACACTGAAGCTTTCTTT.

The V gene is TRBV7-6, the J gene TRBJ1-1, with no clear D. Looked up from germline, CDR1 is SGHVS and CDR2 is FNYEAQ. The CDR3 is 13 amino acids. The V end lost 5 bases, the J end lost 5 bases, and 12 bases lay between the germline ends. The CDR3 region is CASSPTFRTEAFF. The CDR3 DNA is TGTGCCAGCAGCCCTACCTTCAGGACTGAAGCTTTCTTT.

The rearrangement joins TRBV11-1 to TRBJ1-6; weak D call: TRBD1 (5 bases). This CDR3 is built from 15 residues. The V end lost 1 base, the J end lost 7 bases, and 11 bases lay between the germline ends. The germline CDR1 and CDR2 sequences are SGHAT and FQDESV (reference sequence). CDR3 in DNA: TGTGCCAGCAGCTTAGAGGGACTGAAGAATTCACCCCTCCACTTT. This sequence encodes CASSLEGLKNSPLHF.

In DNA form, the CDR3 reads TGTGCCAGCGCAAGGACGAGGGCTAACTATGGCTACACCTTC. Protein: CASARTRANYGYTF. This chain connects TRBV6-5 to TRBJ1-2; no reliable D call. This CDR3 has 14 residues. Trimming took off 8 bases at V and 0 bases at J, with 13 bases between the two ends. Germline V gene sequence: CDR1 MNHEY, CDR2 SVGAGI.

V gene TRBV29-1 combines with J gene TRBJ1-2; D possibly corresponds to TRBD1 (6 bases). The CDR3 has 16 residues. Germline V gene data show CDR1 as SQVTM and CDR2 as ANQGSEA. Trimming cost V 7 bases and J 3 bases, with 24 bases left between them. CDR3 sequence: CSAELPIQGGDYGYTF. The CDR3 nucleotides are TGCAGCGCCGAACTACCAATACAGGGTGGGGACTATGGCTACACCTTC.

The rearrangement joins TRBV5-1 to TRBJ1-3; D not certain. Trimming shortened V by 1 base and J by 0 bases, and 14 bases separated the two germline ends. Germline V gene data show CDR1 as SGHRS and CDR2 as YFSETQ. This CDR3 spans 17 amino acids. The CDR3 DNA reads TGCGCCAGCAGCTTGAACGGACTGACGATCTCTGGAAACACCATATATTTT. It codes for CASSLNGLTISGNTIYF.

The V call is TRBV6-5, the J call TRBJ2-1, with D possibly being TRBD2 (7 bases). The CDR3 runs 14 residues. Between the trimmed V and J ends, which lost 10 bases and 9 bases, there was a span of 22 bases. Germline loops: CDR1 MNHEY, CDR2 SVGAGI. Written as DNA, the CDR3 is TGTGCCACCAATAATTGGGGGGGGGCGCGTGAGCAGTTCTTC. It is translated as CATNNWGGAREQFF.

The chain is built from TRBV7-2 and TRBJ1-3, with D possibly TRBD1 on 6 matching bases. Trimming left V 5 bases short and J 3 bases short, with 14 bases between. Germline V CDR1 and CDR2: SGHTA, FQGNSA. The CDR3 runs to 15 residues. The CDR3 spells CASSERTAVGNTIYF. DNA for the CDR3: TGTGCCAGCAGCGAGCGGACAGCAGTTGGAAACACCATATATTTT.

The chain uses TRBV6-5 and TRBJ2-1; 9 positions agree with TRBD1. V trimming: 0 bases; J trimming: 2 bases; junction bases outside the gene matches: 2. Germline V gives CDR1 MNHEY, CDR2 SVGAGI. The CDR3 loop spans 16 amino acids. The CDR3 loop reads CASSYSGTGTYNEQFF. For the CDR3, the DNA is TGTGCCAGCAGTTACTCGGGGACAGGGACCTACAATGAGCAGTTCTTC.

The rearrangement uses TRBV5-1 and TRBJ1-5; 10 nucleotides align to TRBD1. The V and J ends lost 4 bases and 5 bases, in that order; junction bases with no gene match: 6. Germline V CDR1 and CDR2: SGHRS, YFSETQ. CDR3 length: 15 residues. The CDR3: CASSLTGGADQPQHF. The CDR3, as DNA: TGCGCCAGCAGCCTGACAGGGGGCGCAGATCAGCCCCAGCATTTT.

The chain employs TRBV29-1 and TRBJ2-1, with TRBD2 matching over 8 bases. With V trimmed by 4 bases and J by 10 bases, 9 bases remained unmatched. Germline CDR1 SQVTM, CDR2 ANQGSEA. The CDR3 covers 13 residues. The CDR3 is CSVAGGPLGEQFF. DNA for the CDR3: TGCAGCGTTGCGGGGGGGCCTTTAGGAGAGCAGTTCTTC.

V gene TRBV19 combines with J gene TRBJ2-1, with unresolved D. The CDR3 is 14 amino acids. Germline V CDR1 and CDR2: LNHDA, SQIVND (reference sequence). Deletions cut 7 bases from V and 8 bases from J, with 18 bases between. The CDR3 loop reads CASTDTDPLYEQFF. The CDR3 coding sequence is TGTGCCAGTACCGACACCGATCCCTTGTATGAGCAGTTCTTC.

This clone was counted at least ten times. This chain links TRBV6-5 with TRBJ1-1; D is undetermined. V was shortened by 8 bases and J by 1 base, with 11 bases between the two germline ends. This CDR3 has 13 amino acids. Germline V lookup: CDR1 MNHEY, CDR2 SVGAGI. CDR3 coding DNA: TGTGCCAGCGCAAGGCCAGGGAACACTGAAGCTTTCTTT. Translating it yields CASARPGNTEAFF.

V gene TRBV19 combines with J gene TRBJ2-2, with a possible D match to TRBD2 (6 bases). The V and J ends lost 9 bases and 2 bases respectively, with 16 bases between them. This CDR3 comprises 15 residues. Germline-derived CDR1 and CDR2 are LNHDA and SQIVND (reference sequence). The CDR3 nucleotides are TGTGCCAGCCCCCGCGGGACGGATAACACCGGGGAGCTGTTTTTT. It encodes CASPRGTDNTGELFF.

V is TRBV10-1 and J is TRBJ2-1; D is possibly TRBD1 (6 bases). The V and J ends lost 5 bases and 5 bases respectively, with 13 bases between them. Germline CDR1 reads WNHNN; CDR2 reads SYGVQD (reference sequence). CDR3 size: 14 residues. The CDR3 DNA reads as TGCGCCAGCAGTAGAAATGCAGGGGACAATGAGCAGTTCTTC. Encoded protein: CASSRNAGDNEQFF.

The chain links TRBV7-3 to TRBJ2-7; a possible D gene is TRBD1 (5 bases). CDR3 length equals 13 residues. V was pared by 5 bases and J by 6 bases, with 14 bases between. Per germline, CDR1 SGHTA and CDR2 FQGTGA. CDR3 in amino acids: CASSPGPPGEQYF. CDR3 nucleotide sequence: TGTGCCAGCAGCCCAGGGCCCCCGGGCGAGCAGTACTTC.

The chain combines TRBV5-5 with TRBJ1-1; D is possibly TRBD1 (6 bases). CDR1 and CDR2 from the germline V gene are SGHKS and YYEKEE (reference sequence). The CDR3 covers 15 residues. V was shortened by 1 base and J by 4 bases, with 14 bases between the two germline ends. The CDR3 region is CASSLTGTSFTEAFF. In nucleotides, the CDR3 is TGTGCCAGCAGCTTGACGGGGACAAGTTTCACTGAAGCTTTCTTT.

The rearrangement links TRBV6-5 to TRBJ1-2, with unresolved D. Trimming removed 2 bases from V and 4 bases from J, with 8 bases in between. Looked up from germline, CDR1 is MNHEY and CDR2 is SVGAGI. The CDR3 totals 13 residues. The CDR3 coding sequence is TGTGCCAGCAGTTACCAGATTTCCTATGGCTACACCTTC. Its protein product is CASSYQISYGYTF.

V and J are TRBV15 and TRBJ1-1; maybe TRBD1 (6 bases). The CDR3 is made up of 16 amino acids. V lost 5 bases to trimming and J lost 1 base, with 17 bases between them. From germline, CDR1 is LNHNV and CDR2 YYDKDF (reference sequence). The CDR3 DNA sequence: TGTGCCACCAGCGAAAGTCTAGGACAGAAGAACACTGAAGCTTTCTTT. Amino acids: CATSESLGQKNTEAFF.

This clone has a single count. The V and J genes are TRBV9 and TRBJ1-6; TRBD1 aligns across 9 bases. CDR3 length equals 16 residues. Germline V gene data show CDR1 as SGDLS and CDR2 as YYNGEE. The trim removed 3 bases at V and 10 bases at J, leaving 11 bases unmatched. CDR3 amino acids: CASSDNPGQGTSPLHF. The DNA for the CDR3 is TGTGCCAGCAGCGACAACCCCGGACAGGGGACCTCACCCCTCCACTTT.